The text below deals with one T cell receptor (beta chain). What it recognizes is unknown. Using immunoSEQ multiplex PCR, the repertoire was profiled, and TCRdb retains in-frame clones only, with some absent. The sample holds just over 55,000 clones, nearly 80% seen once. This record comes from a study of vaccination effects on CD4 cells after COVID-19. Culturing for 10 days preceded CD4+ T cell isolation. Two doses of BNT162b2 or mRNA-1273 vaccine were administered to participants. Fresh IL-2-containing medium replaced half the medium on days 3 and 7. The sample consisted of CD4+ T cells from PBMCs cultured without peptide, taken after COVID-19 vaccination. This sequence originates from a human donor who received a COVID-19 vaccine.

The CDR3 DNA follows: TGTGCCAGCAGCTTGGCCGGGGCAGGGGACGAGCAGTTCTTC. Translation gives CASSLAGAGDEQFF. This chain joins TRBV5-4 and TRBJ2-1, with D perhaps matching TRBD1 (6 bases). Germline V lookup: CDR1 SGHNT, CDR2 YYREEE (reference sequence). Trimming pared 0 bases from V and 10 bases from J, leaving 14 bases between. The CDR3 has 14 residues.